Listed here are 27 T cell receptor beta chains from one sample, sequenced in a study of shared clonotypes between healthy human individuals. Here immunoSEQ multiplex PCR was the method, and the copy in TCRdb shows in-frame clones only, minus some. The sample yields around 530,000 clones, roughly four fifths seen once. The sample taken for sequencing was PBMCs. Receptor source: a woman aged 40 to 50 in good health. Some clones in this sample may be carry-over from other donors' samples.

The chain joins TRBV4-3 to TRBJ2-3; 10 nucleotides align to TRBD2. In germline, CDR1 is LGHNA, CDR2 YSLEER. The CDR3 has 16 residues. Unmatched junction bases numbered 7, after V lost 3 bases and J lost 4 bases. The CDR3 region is CASSQTRAGGADTQYF. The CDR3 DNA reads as TGCGCCAGCAGCCAGACTCGAGCGGGAGGGGCAGATACGCAGTATTTT.

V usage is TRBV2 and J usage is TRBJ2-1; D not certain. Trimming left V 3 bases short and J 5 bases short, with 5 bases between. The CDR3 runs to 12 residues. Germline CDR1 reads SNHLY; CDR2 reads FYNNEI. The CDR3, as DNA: TGTGCCAGCAGTGACGGCAACAATGAGCAGTTCTTC. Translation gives CASSDGNNEQFF.

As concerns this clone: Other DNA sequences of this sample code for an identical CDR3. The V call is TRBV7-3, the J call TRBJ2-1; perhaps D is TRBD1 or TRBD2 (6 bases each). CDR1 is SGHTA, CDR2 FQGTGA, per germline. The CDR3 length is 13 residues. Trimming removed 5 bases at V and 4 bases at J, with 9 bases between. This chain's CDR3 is CASSTGTYNEQFF. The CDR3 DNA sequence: TGTGCCAGCAGCACAGGGACTTACAATGAGCAGTTCTTC. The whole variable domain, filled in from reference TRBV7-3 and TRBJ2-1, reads GAGVSQTPSNKVTEKGKYVELRCDPISGHTALYWYRQSLGQGPEFLIYFQGTGAADDSGLPNDRFFAVRPEGSVSTLKIQRTERGDSAVYLCASSTGTYNEQFFGPGTRLTVL.

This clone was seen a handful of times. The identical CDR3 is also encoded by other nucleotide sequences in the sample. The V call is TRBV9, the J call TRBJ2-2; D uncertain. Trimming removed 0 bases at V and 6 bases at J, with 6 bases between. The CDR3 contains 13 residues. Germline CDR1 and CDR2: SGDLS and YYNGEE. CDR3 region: CASSVASSGELFF. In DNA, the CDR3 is TGTGCCAGCAGCGTAGCTAGTTCCGGGGAGCTGTTTTTT.

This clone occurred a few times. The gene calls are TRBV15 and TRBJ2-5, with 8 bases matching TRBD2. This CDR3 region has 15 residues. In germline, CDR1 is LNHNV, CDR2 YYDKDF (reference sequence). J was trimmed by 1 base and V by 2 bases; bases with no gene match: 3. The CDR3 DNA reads TGTGCCACCAGCAGATCAGGGACTAGCCAAGAGACCCAGTACTTC. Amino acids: CATSRSGTSQETQYF.

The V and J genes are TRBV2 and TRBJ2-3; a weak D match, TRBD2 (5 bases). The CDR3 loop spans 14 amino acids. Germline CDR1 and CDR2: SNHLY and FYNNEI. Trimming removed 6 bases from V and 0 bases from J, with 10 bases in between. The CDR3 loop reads CASRGRGSTDTQYF. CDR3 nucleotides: TGTGCCAGCAGGGGAAGAGGGAGCACAGATACGCAGTATTTT.

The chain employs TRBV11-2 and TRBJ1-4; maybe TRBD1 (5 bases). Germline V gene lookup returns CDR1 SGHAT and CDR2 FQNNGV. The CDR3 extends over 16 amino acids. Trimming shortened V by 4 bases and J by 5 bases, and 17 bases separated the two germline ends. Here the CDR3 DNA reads TGTGCCAGCAGCTCCACGCGGGGGGGAGAGAATGAAAAACTGTTTTTT. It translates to CASSSTRGGENEKLFF.

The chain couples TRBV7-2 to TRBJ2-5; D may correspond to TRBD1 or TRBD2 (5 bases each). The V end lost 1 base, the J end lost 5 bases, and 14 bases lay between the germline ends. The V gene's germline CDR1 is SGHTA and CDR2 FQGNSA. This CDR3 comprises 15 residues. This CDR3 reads CASSLEAGWGETQYF. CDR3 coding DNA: TGTGCCAGCAGCTTAGAGGCAGGGTGGGGGGAGACCCAGTACTTC.

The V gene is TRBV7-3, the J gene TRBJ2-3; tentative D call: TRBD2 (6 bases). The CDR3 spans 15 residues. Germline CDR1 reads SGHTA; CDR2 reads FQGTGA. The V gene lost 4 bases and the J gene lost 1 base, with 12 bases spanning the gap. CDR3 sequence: CASSSGVQGTDTQYF. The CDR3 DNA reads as TGTGCCAGCAGCTCGGGGGTTCAGGGCACAGATACGCAGTATTTT.

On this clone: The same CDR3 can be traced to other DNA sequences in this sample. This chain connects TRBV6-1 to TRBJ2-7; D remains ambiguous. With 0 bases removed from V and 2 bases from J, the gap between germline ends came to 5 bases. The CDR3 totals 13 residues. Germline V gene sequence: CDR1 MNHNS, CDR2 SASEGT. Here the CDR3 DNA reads TGTGCCAGCAGTGAAGCGCTCCCCTACGAGCAGTACTTC. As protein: CASSEALPYEQYF.

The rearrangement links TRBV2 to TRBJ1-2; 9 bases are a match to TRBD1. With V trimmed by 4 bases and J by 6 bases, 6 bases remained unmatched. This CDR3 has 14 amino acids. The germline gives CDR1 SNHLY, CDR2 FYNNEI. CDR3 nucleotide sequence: TGTGCCAGCAGTGGGGACAGGGAGGTACATGGCTACACCTTC. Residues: CASSGDREVHGYTF.

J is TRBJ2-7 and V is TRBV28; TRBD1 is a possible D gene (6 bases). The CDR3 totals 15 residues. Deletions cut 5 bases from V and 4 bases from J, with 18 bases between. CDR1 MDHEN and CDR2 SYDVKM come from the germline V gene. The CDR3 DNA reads TGTGCCAGCAGTCCCCAAACAGGGTTCAGGTACGAGCAGTACTTC. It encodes CASSPQTGFRYEQYF. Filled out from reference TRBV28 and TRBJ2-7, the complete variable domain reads DVKVTQSSRYLVKRTGEKVFLECVQDMDHENMFWYRQDPGLGLRLIYFSYDVKMKEKGDIPEGYSVSREKKERFSLILESASTNQTSMYLCASSPQTGFRYEQYFGPGTRLTVT.

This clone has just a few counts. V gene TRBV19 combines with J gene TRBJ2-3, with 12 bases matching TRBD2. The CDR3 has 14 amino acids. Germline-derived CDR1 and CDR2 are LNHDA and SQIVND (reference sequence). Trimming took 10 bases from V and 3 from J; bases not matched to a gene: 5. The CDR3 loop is CATSGTSGTDTQYF. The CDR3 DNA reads TGTGCCACCTCCGGGACTAGCGGGACAGATACGCAGTATTTT.

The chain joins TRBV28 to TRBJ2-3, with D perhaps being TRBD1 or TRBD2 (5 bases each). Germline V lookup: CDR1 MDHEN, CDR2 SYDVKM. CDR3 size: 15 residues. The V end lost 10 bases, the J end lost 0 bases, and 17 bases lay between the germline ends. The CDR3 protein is CATSGHPPSTDTQYF. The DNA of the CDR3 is TGTGCCACCTCGGGGCATCCCCCTAGCACAGATACGCAGTATTTT. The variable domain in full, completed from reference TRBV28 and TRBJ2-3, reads DVKVTQSSRYLVKRTGEKVFLECVQDMDHENMFWYRQDPGLGLRLIYFSYDVKMKEKGDIPEGYSVSREKKERFSLILESASTNQTSMYLCATSGHPPSTDTQYFGPGTRLTVL.

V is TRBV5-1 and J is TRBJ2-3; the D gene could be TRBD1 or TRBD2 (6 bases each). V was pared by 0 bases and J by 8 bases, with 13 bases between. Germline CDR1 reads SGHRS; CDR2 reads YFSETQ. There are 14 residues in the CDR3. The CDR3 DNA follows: TGCGCCAGCAGCTTGGGCGTGGAGGGGGGTACGCAGTATTTT. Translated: CASSLGVEGGTQYF.

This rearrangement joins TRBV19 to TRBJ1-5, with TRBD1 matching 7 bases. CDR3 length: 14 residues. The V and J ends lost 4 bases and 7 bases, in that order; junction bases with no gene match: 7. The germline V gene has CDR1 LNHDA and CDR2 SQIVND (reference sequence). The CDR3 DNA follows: TGTGCCAGTAGTACAACAGGGGACGGGCAGCCCCAGCATTTT. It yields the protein CASSTTGDGQPQHF.

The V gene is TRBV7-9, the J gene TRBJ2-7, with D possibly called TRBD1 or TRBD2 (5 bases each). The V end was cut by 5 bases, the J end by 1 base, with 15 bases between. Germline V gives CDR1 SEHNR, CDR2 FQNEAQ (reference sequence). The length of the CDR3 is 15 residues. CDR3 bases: TGTGCCAGCAGCCTTGGGACGGCCAGATCCTACGAGCAGTACTTC. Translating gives CASSLGTARSYEQYF.

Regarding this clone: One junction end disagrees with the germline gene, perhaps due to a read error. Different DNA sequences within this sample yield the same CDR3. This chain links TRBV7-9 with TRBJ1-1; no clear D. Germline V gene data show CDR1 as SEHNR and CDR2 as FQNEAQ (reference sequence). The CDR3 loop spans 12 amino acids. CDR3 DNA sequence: TGTGCCAGCAGCTGGGAGAACACTGAAGCTTTCTTC. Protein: CASSWENTEAFF.

Here the CDR3 reads CASSDPAHTKNIQYF. The CDR3 DNA is TGTGCCAGCAGTGACCCCGCCCATACCAAAAACATTCAGTACTTC. The chain has TRBV25-1 and TRBJ2-4; D gene unclear. In germline, CDR1 is MGHDK, CDR2 SYGVNS. Between the trimmed V and J ends, which lost 3 bases and 2 bases, there was a span of 11 bases. The CDR3 is 15 residues long.

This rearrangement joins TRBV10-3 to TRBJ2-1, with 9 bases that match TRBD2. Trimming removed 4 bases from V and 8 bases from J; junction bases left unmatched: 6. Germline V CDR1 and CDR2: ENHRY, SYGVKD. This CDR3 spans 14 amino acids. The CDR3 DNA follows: TGTGCCATCAGTGCTCTAGCGGGATTAGATGAGCAGTTCTTC. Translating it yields CAISALAGLDEQFF.

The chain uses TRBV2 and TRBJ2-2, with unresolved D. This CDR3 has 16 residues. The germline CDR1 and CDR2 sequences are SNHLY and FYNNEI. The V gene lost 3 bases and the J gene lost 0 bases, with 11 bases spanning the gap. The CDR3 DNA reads TGTGCCAGCAGTGAGGTGAGCCCAGCGAACACCGGGGAGCTGTTTTTT. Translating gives CASSEVSPANTGELFF. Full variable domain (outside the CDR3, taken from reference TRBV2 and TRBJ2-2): EPEVTQTPSHQVTQMGQEVILRCVPISNHLYFYWYRQILGQKVEFLVSFYNNEISEKSEIFDDQFSVERPDGSNFTLKIRSTKLEDSAMYFCASSEVSPANTGELFFGEGSRLTVL.

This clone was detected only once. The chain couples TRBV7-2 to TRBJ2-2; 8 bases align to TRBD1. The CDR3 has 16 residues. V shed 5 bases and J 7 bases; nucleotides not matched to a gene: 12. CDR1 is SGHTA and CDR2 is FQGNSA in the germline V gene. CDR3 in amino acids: CASSIGAGGSDGELFF. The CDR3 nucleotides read TGTGCCAGCAGCATCGGCGCAGGGGGCTCGGACGGGGAGCTGTTTTTT.

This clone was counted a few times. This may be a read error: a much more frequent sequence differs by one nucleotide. CDR3 in amino acids: CASSPVILRDGYTF. The CDR3 nucleotides are TGTGCCAGCAGCCCGGTTATTCTGAGGGATGGCTACACCTTC. The chain uses TRBV7-2 and TRBJ1-2; D call uncertain. The CDR3 covers 14 residues. The germline V gene has CDR1 SGHTA and CDR2 FQGNSA. V was clipped by 5 bases and J by 6 bases, with 16 bases between them.

CDR3 sequence: CASRRGQGEDKLFF. As DNA, the CDR3 is TGTGCCAGCAGGCGGGGACAGGGGGAGGATAAACTGTTTTTT. The chain is built from TRBV7-6 and TRBJ1-4; 11 positions match TRBD1. The CDR3 sequence is 14 residues long. With V trimmed by 6 bases and J by 11 bases, 8 bases remained unmatched. Germline V gives CDR1 SGHVS, CDR2 FNYEAQ.

CDR3 residues: CASSLVGTGNYGYTF. The CDR3 bases are TGTGCCAGCAGCTTGGTGGGGACAGGGAACTATGGCTACACCTTC. V gene TRBV5-4 combines with J gene TRBJ1-2; 9 positions agree with TRBD1. The germline gives CDR1 SGHNT, CDR2 YYREEE (reference sequence). The ends lost 0 bases at V and 2 bases at J; junction bases unmatched: 2. This CDR3 spans 15 amino acids.

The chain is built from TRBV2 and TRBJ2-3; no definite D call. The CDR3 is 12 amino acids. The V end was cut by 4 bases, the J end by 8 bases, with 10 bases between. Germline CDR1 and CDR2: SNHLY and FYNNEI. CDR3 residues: CASSGTVATQYF. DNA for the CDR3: TGTGCCAGCAGTGGGACCGTTGCTACGCAGTATTTT. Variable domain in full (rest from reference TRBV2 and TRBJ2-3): EPEVTQTPSHQVTQMGQEVILRCVPISNHLYFYWYRQILGQKVEFLVSFYNNEISEKSEIFDDQFSVERPDGSNFTLKIRSTKLEDSAMYFCASSGTVATQYFGPGTRLTVL.

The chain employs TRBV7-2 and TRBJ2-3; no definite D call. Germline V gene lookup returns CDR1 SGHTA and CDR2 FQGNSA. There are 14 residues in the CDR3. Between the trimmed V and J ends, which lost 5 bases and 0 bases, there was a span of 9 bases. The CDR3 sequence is CASSPYRSTDTQYF. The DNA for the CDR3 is TGTGCCAGCAGCCCGTACCGTAGCACAGATACGCAGTATTTT.